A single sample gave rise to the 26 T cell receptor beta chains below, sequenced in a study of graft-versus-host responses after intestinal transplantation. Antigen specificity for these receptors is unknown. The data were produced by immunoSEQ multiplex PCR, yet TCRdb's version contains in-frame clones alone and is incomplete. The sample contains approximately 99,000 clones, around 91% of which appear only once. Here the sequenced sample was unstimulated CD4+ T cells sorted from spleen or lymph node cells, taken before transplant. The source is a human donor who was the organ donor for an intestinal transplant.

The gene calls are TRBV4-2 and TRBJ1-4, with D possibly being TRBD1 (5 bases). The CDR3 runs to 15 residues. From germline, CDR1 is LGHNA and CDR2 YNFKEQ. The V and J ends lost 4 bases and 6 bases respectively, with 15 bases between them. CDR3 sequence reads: CASSLQDLRDEKLFF. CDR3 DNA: TGTGCCAGCAGCCTACAGGACCTCAGGGATGAAAAACTGTTTTTT.

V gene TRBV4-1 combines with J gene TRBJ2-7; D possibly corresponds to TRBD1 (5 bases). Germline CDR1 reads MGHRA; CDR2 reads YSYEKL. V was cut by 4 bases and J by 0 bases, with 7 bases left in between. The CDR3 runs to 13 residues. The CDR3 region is CASSPTVSYEQYF. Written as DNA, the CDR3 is TGCGCCAGCAGCCCGACAGTCTCCTACGAGCAGTACTTC.

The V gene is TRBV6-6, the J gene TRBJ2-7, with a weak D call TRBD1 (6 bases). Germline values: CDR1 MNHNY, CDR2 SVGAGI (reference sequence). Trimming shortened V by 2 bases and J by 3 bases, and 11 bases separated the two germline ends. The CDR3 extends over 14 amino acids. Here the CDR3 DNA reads TGTGCCAGCAGTTACCGTGGACAGAGCTACGAGCAGTACTTC. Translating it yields CASSYRGQSYEQYF.

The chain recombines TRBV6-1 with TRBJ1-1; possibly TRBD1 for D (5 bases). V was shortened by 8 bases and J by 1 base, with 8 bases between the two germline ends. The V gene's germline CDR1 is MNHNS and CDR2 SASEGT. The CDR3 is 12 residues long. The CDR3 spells CASRTTNTEAFF. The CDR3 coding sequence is TGTGCCAGCCGGACAACGAACACTGAAGCTTTCTTT.

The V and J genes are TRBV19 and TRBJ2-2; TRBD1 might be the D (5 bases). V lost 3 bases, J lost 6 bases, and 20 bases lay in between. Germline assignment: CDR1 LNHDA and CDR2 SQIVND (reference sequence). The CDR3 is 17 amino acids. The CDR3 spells CASSMDNWAGLSGELFF. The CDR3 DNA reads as TGTGCCAGTAGTATGGATAACTGGGCAGGGCTATCCGGGGAGCTGTTTTTT.

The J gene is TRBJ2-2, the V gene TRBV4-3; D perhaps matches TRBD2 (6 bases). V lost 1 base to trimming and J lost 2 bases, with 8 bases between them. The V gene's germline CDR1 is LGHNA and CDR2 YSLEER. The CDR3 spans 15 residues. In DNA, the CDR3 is TGCGCCAGCAGCCAAGTGGGACTCAACACCGGGGAGCTGTTTTTT. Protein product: CASSQVGLNTGELFF.

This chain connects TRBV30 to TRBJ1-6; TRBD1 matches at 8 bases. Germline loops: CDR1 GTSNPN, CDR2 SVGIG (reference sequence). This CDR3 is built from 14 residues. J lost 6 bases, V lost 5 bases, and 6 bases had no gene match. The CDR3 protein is CAWQGAWFNSPLHF. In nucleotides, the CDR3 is TGTGCCTGGCAGGGGGCTTGGTTTAATTCACCCCTCCACTTT.

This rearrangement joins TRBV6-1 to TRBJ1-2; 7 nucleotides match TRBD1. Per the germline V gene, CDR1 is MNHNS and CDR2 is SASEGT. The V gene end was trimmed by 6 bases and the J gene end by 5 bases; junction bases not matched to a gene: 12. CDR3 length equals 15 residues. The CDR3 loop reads CASRETLQGIYGYTF. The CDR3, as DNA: TGTGCCAGCAGGGAAACCTTACAGGGGATTTATGGCTACACCTTC.

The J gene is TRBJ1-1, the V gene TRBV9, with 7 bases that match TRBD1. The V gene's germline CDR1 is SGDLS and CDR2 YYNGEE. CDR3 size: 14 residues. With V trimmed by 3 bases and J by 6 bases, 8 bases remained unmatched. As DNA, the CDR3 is TGTGCCAGCAGCGCAGAGACAGGGTCCCCTGAAGCTTTCTTT. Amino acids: CASSAETGSPEAFF.

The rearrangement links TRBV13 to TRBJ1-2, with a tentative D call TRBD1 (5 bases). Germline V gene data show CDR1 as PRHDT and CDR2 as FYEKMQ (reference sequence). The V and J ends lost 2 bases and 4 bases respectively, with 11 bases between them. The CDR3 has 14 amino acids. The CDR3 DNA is TGTGCCAGCAGCTTAAGACGGCAGGGCTATGGCTACACCTTC. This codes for CASSLRRQGYGYTF.

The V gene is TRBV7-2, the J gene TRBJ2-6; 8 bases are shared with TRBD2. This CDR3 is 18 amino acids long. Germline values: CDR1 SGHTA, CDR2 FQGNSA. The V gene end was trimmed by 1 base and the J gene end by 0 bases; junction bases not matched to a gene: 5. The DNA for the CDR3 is TGTGCCAGCAGCTTAGTATCGGGGGGGTTCTCTGGGGCCAACGTCCTGACTTTC. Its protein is CASSLVSGGFSGANVLTF.

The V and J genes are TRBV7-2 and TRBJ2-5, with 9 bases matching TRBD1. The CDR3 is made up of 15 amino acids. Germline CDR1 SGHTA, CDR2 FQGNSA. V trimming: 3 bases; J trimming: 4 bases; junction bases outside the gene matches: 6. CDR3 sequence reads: CASSFTGGFAETQYF. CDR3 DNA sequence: TGTGCCAGCAGCTTTACAGGGGGCTTCGCAGAGACCCAGTACTTC. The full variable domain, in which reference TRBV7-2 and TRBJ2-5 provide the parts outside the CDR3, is GAGVSQSPSNKVTEKGKDVELRCDPISGHTALYWYRQSLGQGLEFLIYFQGNSAPDKSGLPSDRFSAERTGGSVSTLTIQRTQQEDSAVYLCASSFTGGFAETQYFGPGTRLLVL.

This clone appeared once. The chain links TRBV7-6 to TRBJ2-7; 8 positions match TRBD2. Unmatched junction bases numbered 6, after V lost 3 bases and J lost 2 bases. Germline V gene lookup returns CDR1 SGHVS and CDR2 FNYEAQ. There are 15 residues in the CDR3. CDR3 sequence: CASSFGAGDPYEQYF. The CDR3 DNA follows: TGTGCCAGCAGCTTTGGAGCGGGGGACCCCTACGAGCAGTACTTC.

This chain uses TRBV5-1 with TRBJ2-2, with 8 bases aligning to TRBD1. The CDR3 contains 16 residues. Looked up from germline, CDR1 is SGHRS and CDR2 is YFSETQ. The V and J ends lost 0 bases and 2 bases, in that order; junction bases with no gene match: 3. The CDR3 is CASSLDGQGNTGELFF. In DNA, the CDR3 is TGCGCCAGCAGCTTGGATGGACAGGGTAACACCGGGGAGCTGTTTTTT.

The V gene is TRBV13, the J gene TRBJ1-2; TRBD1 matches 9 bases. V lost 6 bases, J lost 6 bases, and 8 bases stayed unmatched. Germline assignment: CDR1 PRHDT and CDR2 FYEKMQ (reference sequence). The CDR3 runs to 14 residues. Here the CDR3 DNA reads TGTGCCAGCAGGGAGACAGGGGGTGGACATGGCTACACCTTC. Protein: CASRETGGGHGYTF.

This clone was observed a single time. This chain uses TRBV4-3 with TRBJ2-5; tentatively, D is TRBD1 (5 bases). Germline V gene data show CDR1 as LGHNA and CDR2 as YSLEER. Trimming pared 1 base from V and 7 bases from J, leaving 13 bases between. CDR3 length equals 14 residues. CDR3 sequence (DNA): TGCGCCAGCAGCCAAGGTCAGGGTGTAGGGACCCAGTACTTC. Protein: CASSQGQGVGTQYF.

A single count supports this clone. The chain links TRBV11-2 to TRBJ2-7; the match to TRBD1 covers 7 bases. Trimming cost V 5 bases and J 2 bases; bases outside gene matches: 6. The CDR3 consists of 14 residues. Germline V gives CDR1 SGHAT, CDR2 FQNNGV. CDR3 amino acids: CASSHRDRPYEQYF. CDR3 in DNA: TGTGCCAGCAGCCATCGGGACAGACCCTACGAGCAGTACTTC.

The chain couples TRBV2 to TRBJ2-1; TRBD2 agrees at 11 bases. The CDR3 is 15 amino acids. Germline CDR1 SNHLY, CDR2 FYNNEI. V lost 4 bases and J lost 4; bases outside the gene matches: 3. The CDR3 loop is CASSGLAGIYNEQFF. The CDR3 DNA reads TGTGCCAGCAGTGGACTAGCGGGGATATACAATGAGCAGTTCTTC.

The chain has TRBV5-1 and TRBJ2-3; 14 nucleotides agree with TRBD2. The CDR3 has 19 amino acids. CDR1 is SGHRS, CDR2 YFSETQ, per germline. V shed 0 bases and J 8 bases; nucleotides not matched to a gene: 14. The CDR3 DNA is TGCGCCAGCAGCTTGGCACCCGGGACTAGCGGGGGCGCCACCGCTACGCAGTATTTT. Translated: CASSLAPGTSGGATATQYF. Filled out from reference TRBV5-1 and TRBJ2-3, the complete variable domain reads KAGVTQTPRYLIKTRGQQVTLSCSPISGHRSVSWYQQTPGQGLQFLFEYFSETQRNKGNFPGRFSGRQFSNSRSEMNVSTLELGDSALYLCASSLAPGTSGGATATQYFGPGTRLTVL.

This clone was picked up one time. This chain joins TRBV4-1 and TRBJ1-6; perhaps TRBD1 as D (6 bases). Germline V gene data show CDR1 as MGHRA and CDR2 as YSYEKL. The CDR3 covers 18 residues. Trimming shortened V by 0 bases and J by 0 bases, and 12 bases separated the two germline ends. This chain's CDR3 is CASSQDRQESSYNSPLHF. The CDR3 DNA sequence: TGCGCCAGCAGCCAAGACCGACAGGAAAGCTCCTATAATTCACCCCTCCACTTT.

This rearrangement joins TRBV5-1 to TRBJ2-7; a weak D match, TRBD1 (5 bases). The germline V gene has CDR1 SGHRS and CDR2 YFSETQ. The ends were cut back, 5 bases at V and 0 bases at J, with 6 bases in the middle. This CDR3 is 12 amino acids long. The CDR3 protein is CASRQDSYEQYF. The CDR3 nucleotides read TGCGCCAGCAGACAGGACTCCTACGAGCAGTACTTC.

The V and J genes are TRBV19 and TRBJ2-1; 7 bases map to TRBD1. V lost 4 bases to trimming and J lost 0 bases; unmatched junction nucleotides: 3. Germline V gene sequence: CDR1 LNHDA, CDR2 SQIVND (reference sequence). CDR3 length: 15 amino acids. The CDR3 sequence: CASSRQGGSYNEQFF. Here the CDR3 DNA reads TGTGCCAGTAGTAGACAGGGCGGCTCCTACAATGAGCAGTTCTTC.

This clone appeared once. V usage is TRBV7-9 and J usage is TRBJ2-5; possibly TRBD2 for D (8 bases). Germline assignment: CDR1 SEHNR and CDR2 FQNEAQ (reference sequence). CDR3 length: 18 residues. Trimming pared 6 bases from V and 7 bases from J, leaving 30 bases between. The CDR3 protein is CASSQKGAGGPPPRTQYF. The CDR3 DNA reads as TGTGCCAGCAGTCAAAAGGGGGCGGGGGGCCCTCCTCCAAGGACCCAGTACTTC.

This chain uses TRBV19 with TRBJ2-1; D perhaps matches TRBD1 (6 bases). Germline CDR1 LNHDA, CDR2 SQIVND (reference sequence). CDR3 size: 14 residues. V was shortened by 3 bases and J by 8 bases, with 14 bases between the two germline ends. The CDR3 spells CASSMGTNVDEQFF. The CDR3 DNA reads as TGTGCCAGTAGTATGGGGACAAATGTCGATGAGCAGTTCTTC.

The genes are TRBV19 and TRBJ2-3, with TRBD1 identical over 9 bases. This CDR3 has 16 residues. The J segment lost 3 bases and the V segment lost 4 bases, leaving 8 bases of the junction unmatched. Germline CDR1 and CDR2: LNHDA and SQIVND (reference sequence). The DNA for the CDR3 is TGTGCCAGTAGTACCGGACAGGGGAGGGATACAGATACGCAGTATTTT. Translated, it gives CASSTGQGRDTDTQYF.

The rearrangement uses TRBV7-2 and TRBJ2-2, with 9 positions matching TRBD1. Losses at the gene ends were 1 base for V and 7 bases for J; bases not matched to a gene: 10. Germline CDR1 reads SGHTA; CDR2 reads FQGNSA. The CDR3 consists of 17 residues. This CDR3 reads CASSLERDRVVSGELFF. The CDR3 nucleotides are TGTGCCAGCAGCTTAGAACGGGACAGGGTGGTGAGCGGGGAGCTGTTTTTT.